Each of the 32 T cell receptor beta chains below was sequenced from the same sample in a study of glioma-infiltrating T cells. Using RNA template, CDR3s of TCR alpha and beta were amplified with iRepertoire arm-PCR. TCRdb recomputed calls from the multiplex PCR reads with MiXCR, one row per CDR3 protein. The sample shows about 140,000 distinct CDR3 sequences, about 39% of them seen only once. The sequencing input was glioma tissue, nonneoplastic brain tissue, or PBMCs (not recorded which). The origin of the receptors is a human donor with low-grade glioma or glioblastoma, undergoing nonglioma brain surgery, or in good health (not recorded which).

V usage is TRBV12-3 or TRBV12-4 and J usage is TRBJ1-5; TRBD1 might be the D (6 bases). The germline V and J ends were trimmed by 3 bases and 4 bases, with 16 bases remaining between them. The CDR3 spans 16 residues. CDR3 sequence (DNA): TGTGCCAGCAGTTTTGGGACAACAGGGACTAATCAGCCCCAGCATTTT. Translation: CASSFGTTGTNQPQHF.

V is TRBV6-6 and J is TRBJ1-1, with D possibly being TRBD1 (6 bases). Germline V gene sequence: CDR1 MNHNY, CDR2 SVGAGI (reference sequence). This CDR3 has 12 amino acids. Between the trimmed V and J ends, which lost 2 bases and 11 bases, there was a span of 12 bases. The CDR3 sequence: CASSYPQGTAFF. The CDR3, as DNA: TGTGCCAGCAGTTACCCCCAGGGGACGGCTTTCTTT.

V is TRBV18 and J is TRBJ2-7; 11 nucleotides agree with TRBD2. Germline V gene sequence: CDR1 KGHSH, CDR2 LQKENI. CDR3 length: 16 residues. V lost 0 bases to trimming and J lost 5 bases; unmatched junction nucleotides: 6. CDR3 residues: CASSPPNLAGGDEQYF. The CDR3 region has the DNA TGTGCCAGCTCACCACCGAACCTAGCGGGGGGAGACGAGCAGTACTTC.

As for this clonotype: The CDR3 does not close with the conserved phenylalanine or tryptophan, likely indicating a read error. Because the CDR3's place on the DNA is in doubt, the DNA is left out and the CDR3 is given as listed by TCRdb. The J gene is TRBJ2-1, the V gene TRBV20-1; TRBD2 is the table's D call and was not checked against the DNA. The CDR3 totals 14 residues, both ends included. Germline V gene data show CDR1 as DFQATT and CDR2 as SNEGSKA (reference sequence). Here the CDR3 reads CSARDTGTRGALFL.

This clonotype was found a few times. The J gene is TRBJ2-3, the V gene TRBV19, with 8 bases identical to TRBD1. V lost 9 bases, J lost 4 bases, and 9 bases stayed unmatched. CDR1 LNHDA and CDR2 SQIVND come from the germline V gene (reference sequence). CDR3 length: 14 amino acids. CDR3 sequence reads: CASGQGSRADTQYF. In nucleotides, the CDR3 is TGTGCCAGCGGACAGGGCAGTAGAGCAGATACGCAGTATTTT.

The chain employs TRBV28 and TRBJ1-2, with D perhaps matching TRBD1 (5 bases). Germline lookup yields CDR1 MDHEN and CDR2 SYDVKM. V lost 4 bases and J lost 4, with 22 bases in between. The CDR3 runs 17 residues. Here the CDR3 reads CASSSYTYGTPSYGYTF. The CDR3 DNA sequence: TGTGCCAGCAGTTCATATACCTACGGGACTCCTTCCTATGGCTACACCTTC.

This clonotype was seen at least ten times. This chain links TRBV18 with TRBJ1-1; D may be TRBD1 (5 bases). The CDR3 runs to 14 residues. V dropped 3 bases and J dropped 2 bases, with 10 bases sitting between them. The germline CDR1 and CDR2 sequences are KGHSH and LQKENI. The CDR3 protein is CASSPTDKNTEAFF. DNA for the CDR3: TGTGCCAGCTCACCTACGGACAAAAACACTGAAGCTTTCTTT. Together with reference TRBV18 and TRBJ1-1, the CDR3 gives the full variable domain: NAGVMQNPRHLVRRRGQEARLRCSPMKGHSHVYWYRQLPEEGLKFMVYLQKENIIDESGMPKERFSAEFPKEGPSILRIQQVVRGDSAAYFCASSPTDKNTEAFFGQGTRLTVV.

This clonotype turned up a few times. The chain has TRBV7-7 and TRBJ2-3; D is possibly TRBD1 (5 bases). The CDR3 extends over 13 amino acids. V was clipped by 11 bases and J by 0 bases, with 12 bases between them. CDR1 is SSHAT, CDR2 FNYEAQ, per germline (reference sequence). CDR3 DNA: TGTGCCGTAGGGGTACAGAGCACAGATACGCAGTATTTT. Amino acids: CAVGVQSTDTQYF.

As for this clonotype: A read error may account for a junction end that differs from germline. This chain connects TRBV18 to TRBJ1-1, with no clear D. CDR1 is KGHSH and CDR2 is LQKENI in the germline V gene. The CDR3 length is 14 residues. As DNA, the CDR3 is TGTGCCAGCTCACCTGGAAACCTAAACACTAAAGCTTTCTTT. Translating it yields CASSPGNLNTKAFF.

The sample holds a few counts of this clonotype. The chain combines TRBV20-1 with TRBJ2-3; D might be TRBD1 or TRBD2, each matching 6 bases. CDR3 size: 17 residues. Trimming stripped 4 bases from V and 1 base from J, with 21 bases between. Germline V gene data show CDR1 as DFQATT and CDR2 as SNEGSKA (reference sequence). The CDR3 reads CSATPGGLSAGTDTQYF. The CDR3 nucleotides read TGCAGTGCTACTCCCGGGGGCCTATCAGCGGGCACAGATACGCAGTATTTT.

A note on this clonotype: Sequence at one end of the junction differs from germline and may be a read error. The chain recombines TRBV19 with TRBJ1-1; TRBD1 agrees at 8 bases. The V gene's germline CDR1 is LNHDA and CDR2 SQIVND (reference sequence). The CDR3 runs to 14 residues. CDR3 protein: CASSLDRGDTEAFF. Written as DNA, the CDR3 is TGTGCCAGTAGTTTAGACAGGGGAGACACTGAAGCTTTCTTT.

The chain links TRBV27 to TRBJ1-2; 8 bases match TRBD1. The CDR3 sequence is 13 residues long. Trimming took 6 bases from V and 8 from J; bases not matched to a gene: 8. Germline CDR1 MNHEY, CDR2 SMNVEV (reference sequence). As DNA, the CDR3 is TGTGCCAGCAGACGCGACAGGGGAGAAGGCTACACCTTC. Translated, it gives CASRRDRGEGYTF.

This clonotype was picked up a small number of times. The chain uses TRBV12-3 or TRBV12-4 and TRBJ2-7; D gene unclear. The ends were cut back, 5 bases at V and 4 bases at J, with 6 bases in the middle. The CDR3 is 11 residues long. The CDR3 region is CASSTHYEQYF. For the CDR3, the DNA is TGTGCCAGCAGTACCCATTACGAGCAGTACTTC.

The gene calls are TRBV3-1 and TRBJ2-5; D not certain. This CDR3 comprises 13 residues. Trimming removed 2 bases from V and 2 bases from J, with 6 bases in between. The germline V gene has CDR1 LGHDT and CDR2 YNNKEL (reference sequence). CDR3 in DNA: TGTGCCAGCAGCCAACAGAATCAAGAGACCCAGTACTTC. It yields the protein CASSQQNQETQYF.

The chain is built from TRBV7-2 and TRBJ2-5, with 7 bases lining up with TRBD1. The CDR3 loop spans 15 amino acids. Germline trimming cut 0 bases from V and 1 base from J; bases unmatched to any gene: 2. CDR1 is SGHTA and CDR2 is FQGNSA in the germline V gene. CDR3 bases: TGTGCCAGCAGCTTAGCGGGGACAGTCCAAGAGACCCAGTACTTC. Residues: CASSLAGTVQETQYF.

The chain employs TRBV7-9 and TRBJ2-3; possible D gene TRBD1, 6 bases. From germline, CDR1 is SEHNR and CDR2 FQNEAQ (reference sequence). The CDR3 is 20 amino acids. V gave up 8 bases and J gave up 2 bases, with 32 bases separating them. CDR3 loop: CASRSTVRQGKKWNTDTQYF. Here the CDR3 DNA reads TGTGCCAGCCGTTCCACGGTTCGGCAGGGGAAAAAATGGAACACAGATACGCAGTATTTT.

The chain joins TRBV6-1 to TRBJ2-7, with TRBD1 matching over 10 bases. The CDR3 is 19 residues long. Germline V CDR1 and CDR2: MNHNS, SASEGT. J gave up 2 bases and V 7 bases, and 20 bases lay outside the gene matches. The CDR3 nucleotides are TGTGCCAGCACCGACGACCCGGGACAGGGGTCCACGAGGGCCTACGAGCAGTACTTC. Translated, it gives CASTDDPGQGSTRAYEQYF.

The CDR3, as DNA: TGTGCCAGCAGTTTGAAGTCTAGCGGGTTAAATGAGCAGTTCTTC. Translation: CASSLKSSGLNEQFF. The chain employs TRBV12-3 or TRBV12-4 and TRBJ2-1; 8 bases are a match to TRBD2. V was pared by 3 bases and J by 7 bases, with 8 bases of the junction left unmatched. The CDR3 has 15 residues.

The sample holds many counts of this clonotype. The J gene is TRBJ1-1, the V gene TRBV27, with D tentatively TRBD1 (6 bases). The CDR3 is 15 residues long. With 5 bases removed from V and 4 bases from J, the gap between germline ends came to 17 bases. From germline, CDR1 is MNHEY and CDR2 SMNVEV (reference sequence). The CDR3 protein is CASSVQGRGATEAFF. The CDR3 nucleotides are TGTGCCAGCAGTGTCCAGGGGAGAGGGGCCACTGAAGCTTTCTTT.

V gene TRBV29-1 combines with J gene TRBJ1-3; no clear D. Deletions cut 1 base from V and 4 bases from J, with 8 bases between. Germline V lookup: CDR1 SQVTM, CDR2 ANQGSEA. The CDR3 is 13 residues long. The CDR3 DNA follows: TGCAGCGTTGAAGTTATTGAGGGAAACACCATATATTTT. It codes for CSVEVIEGNTIYF.

The DNA of the CDR3 is TGTGCCAGCAGTCTCAATAATATCCCACGCACAGATACGCAGTATTTT. Translation gives CASSLNNIPRTDTQYF. This chain links TRBV7-2 with TRBJ2-3; D unresolved. The CDR3 loop spans 16 amino acids. The germline CDR1 and CDR2 sequences are SGHTA and FQGNSA. V lost 6 bases and J 1 base, leaving 17 bases between the germline ends.

The chain employs TRBV7-2 and TRBJ1-1; TRBD1 is a possible D gene (6 bases). Germline V lookup: CDR1 SGHTA, CDR2 FQGNSA. The CDR3 loop spans 13 amino acids. The V gene lost 1 base and the J gene lost 4 bases, with 7 bases spanning the gap. CDR3: CASSLGTVTEAFF. The DNA of the CDR3 is TGTGCCAGCAGCTTAGGGACAGTCACTGAAGCTTTCTTT.

Only a few counts were recorded for this clonotype. The chain joins TRBV27 to TRBJ1-1; D not certain. Per the germline V gene, CDR1 is MNHEY and CDR2 is SMNVEV (reference sequence). The CDR3 spans 15 residues. V dropped 4 bases and J dropped 5 bases, with 17 bases sitting between them. The CDR3 bases are TGTGCCAGCAGTTCGGTTGGCACTTCGGGGACTGAAGCTTTCTTT. This codes for CASSSVGTSGTEAFF.

This clonotype was detected a few times. The V and J genes are TRBV6-2 or TRBV6-3 and TRBJ2-3; D is unresolved. Trimming shortened V by 7 bases and J by 4 bases, and 6 bases separated the two germline ends. The CDR3 contains 11 residues. In germline, CDR1 is MNHEY, CDR2 SVGEGT. CDR3 amino acids: CASMGSDTQYF. The CDR3, as DNA: TGTGCCAGCATGGGGTCAGATACGCAGTATTTT.

The genes are TRBV28 and TRBJ2-5; maybe TRBD1 (6 bases). This CDR3 has 14 amino acids. V shed 4 bases and J shed 2 bases, with 11 bases lying between them. CDR1 MDHEN and CDR2 SYDVKM come from the germline V gene. The CDR3 reads CASSSGDIQETQYF. In DNA form, the CDR3 reads TGTGCCAGCAGTTCTGGGGACATTCAAGAGACCCAGTACTTC.

This clonotype has a handful of counts. The rearrangement links TRBV27 to TRBJ1-4; D not certain. Trimming pared 3 bases from V and 2 bases from J, leaving 7 bases between. Germline V gives CDR1 MNHEY, CDR2 SMNVEV (reference sequence). The CDR3 extends over 14 amino acids. CDR3 amino acids: CASSFVGTNEKLFF. The CDR3 DNA is TGTGCCAGCAGTTTTGTGGGGACTAATGAAAAACTGTTTTTT. The full variable domain, its missing parts supplied by reference TRBV27 and TRBJ1-4, is EAQVTQNPRYLITVTGKKLTVTCSQNMNHEYMSWYRQDPGLGLRQIYYSMNVEVTDKGDVPEGYKVSRKEKRNFPLILESPSPNQTSLYFCASSFVGTNEKLFFGSGTQLSVL.

This clonotype was counted only a few times. The chain uses TRBV7-9 and TRBJ1-1; no firm D call. Trimming cost V 2 bases and J 4 bases, with 8 bases left between them. The length of the CDR3 is 13 residues. Germline V CDR1 and CDR2: SEHNR, FQNEAQ (reference sequence). The CDR3 region is CASSLSMSTEAFF. CDR3 nucleotides: TGTGCCAGCAGCTTATCGATGAGCACTGAAGCTTTCTTT.

There are a few counts of this clonotype. The J gene is TRBJ2-3, the V gene TRBV12-3 or TRBV12-4, with a possible D match to TRBD1 (5 bases). This CDR3 is 15 amino acids long. V dropped 2 bases and J dropped 4 bases, with 13 bases sitting between them. CDR3 sequence (DNA): TGTGCCAGCAGTTTATTTAGGGGTGTCGCAGATACGCAGTATTTT. Translating it yields CASSLFRGVADTQYF.

V is TRBV4-3 and J is TRBJ2-5; D gene uncertain. Germline CDR1 and CDR2: LGHNA and YSLEER. The CDR3 runs 14 residues. Trimming left V 0 bases short and J 6 bases short, with 11 bases between. The CDR3 is CASSQEGFQKTQYF. The CDR3 coding sequence is TGCGCCAGCAGCCAAGAGGGATTTCAAAAGACCCAGTACTTC.

The CDR3 sequence: CASSDLRMSEQYF. In DNA form, the CDR3 reads TGTGCCAGCAGTGACTTGAGGATGTCCGAGCAGTACTTC. V gene TRBV2 combines with J gene TRBJ2-7; no definite D call. CDR1 and CDR2 (germline): SNHLY, FYNNEI. Trimming cost V 3 bases and J 6 bases, with 12 bases left between them. This CDR3 has 13 amino acids.

J is TRBJ2-3 and V is TRBV27, with unresolved D. Per the germline V gene, CDR1 is MNHEY and CDR2 is SMNVEV (reference sequence). Between the trimmed V and J ends, which lost 3 bases and 1 base, there was a span of 11 bases. The CDR3 is 15 amino acids. The CDR3 sequence is CASSLDKIGTDTQYF. CDR3 DNA sequence: TGTGCCAGCAGTTTGGATAAAATCGGCACAGATACGCAGTATTTT.

Points on this clonotype: This likely comes from a read error, as the CDR3 has no conserved phenylalanine or tryptophan at its end. The rearrangement joins TRBV12-3 or TRBV12-4 to TRBJ1-2; unclear D gene. Trimming pared 0 bases from V and 7 bases from J, leaving 12 bases between. The CDR3 totals 14 residues. The CDR3 protein is CASSLASKESGYTS. The CDR3 nucleotides read TGTGCCAGCAGTTTAGCTTCAAAGGAGTCTGGCTACACCTCC.